Each of the 27 T cell receptor beta chains below was sequenced from the same sample in a study of control samples from healthy donors and cancer patients. Libraries were prepared by immunoSEQ multiplex PCR; TCRdb keeps only in-frame clonotypes and omits some of them. The sample contains about 270,000 clones, more than 65% of which appear only once. Sequenced input: PBMCs. The source is a woman aged 60 to 75 with lung cancer.

V is TRBV11-2 and J is TRBJ2-7, with 8 bases that match TRBD2. CDR1 and CDR2 from the germline V gene are SGHAT and FQNNGV. CDR3 size: 14 residues. V lost 3 bases and J lost 3; bases outside the gene matches: 4. The CDR3 sequence: CASSLALAGYEQYF. CDR3 bases: TGTGCCAGCAGCTTGGCCCTAGCGGGCTACGAGCAGTACTTC.

This clone was found a few times. The chain employs TRBV7-9 and TRBJ1-5; TRBD1 agrees at 8 bases. Germline loops: CDR1 SEHNR, CDR2 FQNEAQ (reference sequence). The CDR3 has 11 residues. Unmatched junction bases numbered 1, after V lost 4 bases and J lost 11 bases. The CDR3 spells CASSSGQAQHF. The DNA of the CDR3 is TGTGCCAGCAGCTCGGGACAGGCCCAGCATTTT.

The chain is built from TRBV6-1 and TRBJ1-2, with D maybe TRBD1 (5 bases). V was clipped by 2 bases and J by 0 bases, with 10 bases between them. Looked up from germline, CDR1 is MNHNS and CDR2 is SASEGT. The CDR3 has 15 residues. The CDR3 loop reads CASSERGDPNYGYTF. The CDR3 DNA reads as TGTGCCAGCAGTGAAAGAGGGGATCCTAACTATGGCTACACCTTC.

The V call is TRBV18, the J call TRBJ1-5, with TRBD1 identical over 9 bases. Germline CDR1 KGHSH, CDR2 LQKENI. The CDR3 is made up of 14 amino acids. The V segment lost 4 bases and the J segment 7 bases; nucleotides outside the gene matches: 5. The CDR3 protein is CASSQQGAGQPQHF. CDR3 nucleotide sequence: TGTGCCAGCTCACAACAGGGGGCTGGGCAGCCCCAGCATTTT.

This chain joins TRBV28 and TRBJ1-1; TRBD1 is a possible D gene (5 bases). Between the trimmed V and J ends, which lost 6 bases and 1 base, there was a span of 12 bases. Germline V gene data show CDR1 as MDHEN and CDR2 as SYDVKM. The CDR3 is made up of 14 amino acids. CDR3 in amino acids: CASSTPTGNTEAFF. DNA of the CDR3: TGTGCCAGCAGCACACCAACAGGGAACACTGAAGCTTTCTTT. Full variable domain (missing parts from reference TRBV28 and TRBJ1-1): DVKVTQSSRYLVKRTGEKVFLECVQDMDHENMFWYRQDPGLGLRLIYFSYDVKMKEKGDIPEGYSVSREKKERFSLILESASTNQTSMYLCASSTPTGNTEAFFGQGTRLTVV.

V and J are TRBV7-9 and TRBJ1-3; no clear D gene. V was pared by 5 bases and J by 2 bases, with 16 bases between. This CDR3 is 16 amino acids long. Germline V gene data show CDR1 as SEHNR and CDR2 as FQNEAQ (reference sequence). The CDR3 region is CASSRIRGIAGNTIYF. The CDR3 DNA is TGTGCCAGCAGCCGAATCCGCGGGATCGCTGGAAACACCATATATTTT.

V and J are TRBV20-1 and TRBJ2-6; TRBD1 aligns across 9 bases. The germline gives CDR1 DFQATT, CDR2 SNEGSKA (reference sequence). The J segment lost 4 bases and the V segment lost 3 bases, leaving 10 bases of the junction unmatched. CDR3 length: 17 residues. CDR3 loop: CSASAGQGLSGANVLTF. CDR3 DNA: TGCAGTGCTAGTGCGGGACAGGGTCTTTCAGGGGCCAACGTCCTGACTTTC.

In this sample, this clone turned up many times. This chain joins TRBV7-9 and TRBJ2-7; 7 nucleotides line up with TRBD1. This CDR3 spans 15 amino acids. Germline CDR1 and CDR2: SEHNR and FQNEAQ (reference sequence). Trimming at V came to 7 bases and at J to 0 bases, leaving 9 bases not matched to a gene. The CDR3 loop is CASTWDRLNSYEQYF. CDR3 nucleotide sequence: TGTGCCAGCACCTGGGACAGACTTAACTCCTACGAGCAGTACTTC.

The CDR3 sequence is CASSLGHINEKLFF. CDR3 bases: TGCGCCAGCAGCTTGGGACACATTAATGAAAAACTGTTTTTT. This chain connects TRBV5-1 to TRBJ1-4, with no clear D. Trimming took 0 bases from V and 4 from J, leaving 7 bases between them. The germline V gene has CDR1 SGHRS and CDR2 YFSETQ. This CDR3 has 14 amino acids.

This chain links TRBV24-1 with TRBJ1-4; D gene unclear. The V end lost 1 base, the J end lost 5 bases, and 4 bases lay between the germline ends. The CDR3 has 13 amino acids. CDR1 and CDR2 (germline): KGHDR, SFDVKD. CDR3 in amino acids: CATSDFQNEKLFF. CDR3 bases: TGTGCCACCAGTGATTTCCAGAATGAAAAACTGTTTTTT.

The chain employs TRBV28 and TRBJ2-7; 7 bases are a match to TRBD2. This CDR3 is built from 16 residues. The V gene end was trimmed by 5 bases and the J gene end by 6 bases; junction bases not matched to a gene: 16. The V gene's germline CDR1 is MDHEN and CDR2 SYDVKM. Written as DNA, the CDR3 is TGTGCCAGCAGTATCGGGGGGATGGGCTTCGGAGGCGAGCAGTACTTC. Translation: CASSIGGMGFGGEQYF. Filled out from reference TRBV28 and TRBJ2-7, the complete variable domain reads DVKVTQSSRYLVKRTGEKVFLECVQDMDHENMFWYRQDPGLGLRLIYFSYDVKMKEKGDIPEGYSVSREKKERFSLILESASTNQTSMYLCASSIGGMGFGGEQYFGPGTRLTVT.

For this clone: As the CDR3 is not closed by the conserved phenylalanine or tryptophan, this likely results from a read error. Because the CDR3's place on the DNA is in doubt, the DNA is left out and the CDR3 is given as listed by TCRdb. The chain joins TRBV2 to TRBJ1-2. Looked up from germline, CDR1 is SNHLY and CDR2 is FYNNEI. The CDR3 length equals 10 residues, ends included. The CDR3 is CASSEKTQTY.

This sequence joins TRBV5-6 and TRBJ2-7, with D maybe TRBD1 (5 bases). V was shortened by 6 bases and J by 0 bases, with 16 bases between the two germline ends. Per germline, CDR1 SGHDT and CDR2 YYEEEE. This CDR3 region has 15 residues. CDR3 sequence: CASTSPGLSSYEQYF. CDR3 DNA sequence: TGTGCCAGCACCTCCCCAGGGCTATCCTCCTACGAGCAGTACTTC.

The sample holds one count of this clone. CDR3 sequence: CASSFRGETQYF. The CDR3 DNA reads TGTGCCAGCAGCTTTCGGGGTGAGACCCAGTACTTC. V and J are TRBV11-1 and TRBJ2-5; tentative D call: TRBD2 (5 bases). V was cut by 3 bases and J by 5 bases, with 7 bases left in between. Germline CDR1 and CDR2: SGHAT and FQDESV (reference sequence). The CDR3 has 12 amino acids.

V and J are TRBV29-1 and TRBJ2-7, with D possibly being TRBD1 (5 bases). V was clipped by 1 base and J by 2 bases, with 9 bases between them. This CDR3 has 13 amino acids. Germline CDR1 SQVTM, CDR2 ANQGSEA. The CDR3 reads CSVEAGIAYEQYF. The CDR3 DNA follows: TGCAGCGTTGAAGCAGGGATTGCCTACGAGCAGTACTTC.

This rearrangement joins TRBV9 to TRBJ2-5, with D possibly being TRBD2 (5 bases). From germline, CDR1 is SGDLS and CDR2 YYNGEE. Trimming removed 4 bases at V and 5 bases at J, with 9 bases between. CDR3 length equals 12 residues. In nucleotides, the CDR3 is TGTGCCAGCAGCCAATCTAGCGAGACCCAGTACTTC. Amino acids: CASSQSSETQYF.

The genes are TRBV19 and TRBJ1-1; D gene unclear. This CDR3 spans 12 amino acids. CDR1 and CDR2 (germline): LNHDA, SQIVND (reference sequence). V lost 8 bases and J lost 0, with 7 bases in between. CDR3: CASSEMNTEAFF. As DNA, the CDR3 is TGTGCCAGTTCCGAGATGAACACTGAAGCTTTCTTT. Full variable domain (missing parts from reference TRBV19 and TRBJ1-1): DGGITQSPKYLFRKEGQNVTLSCEQNLNHDAMYWYRQDPGQGLRLIYYSQIVNDFQKGDIAEGYSVSREKKESFPLTVTSAQKNPTAFYLCASSEMNTEAFFGQGTRLTVV.

V is TRBV29-1 and J is TRBJ2-3, with a weak D call TRBD2 (6 bases). CDR3 size: 12 residues. The V gene's germline CDR1 is SQVTM and CDR2 ANQGSEA. The ends were cut back, 7 bases at V and 3 bases at J, with 11 bases in the middle. The CDR3 DNA is TGCAGCGGGGAGGAGGGAACAGATACGCAGTATTTT. Residues: CSGEEGTDTQYF.

The rearrangement uses TRBV2 and TRBJ1-6; D call uncertain. Germline V gives CDR1 SNHLY, CDR2 FYNNEI. The CDR3 covers 12 residues. V lost 4 bases, J lost 11 bases, and 9 bases lay in between. In DNA form, the CDR3 reads TGTGCCAGCAGTGGACCCCAGGCACCCCTCCACTTT. This gives the protein CASSGPQAPLHF.

The V call is TRBV6-5, the J call TRBJ2-2; either TRBD1 or TRBD2 may fit D (5 bases each). The CDR3 covers 15 residues. Trimming stripped 7 bases from V and 3 bases from J, with 15 bases between. Germline CDR1 MNHEY, CDR2 SVGAGI. CDR3 region: CASTPPGQDTGELFF. In nucleotides, the CDR3 is TGTGCCAGCACACCCCCGGGGCAAGACACCGGGGAGCTGTTTTTT.

This chain joins TRBV5-4 and TRBJ2-2, with 8 bases lining up with TRBD1. The junction had 9 bases not matched to a gene; V was cut back by 6 bases and J by 5 bases. Germline V gene lookup returns CDR1 SGHNT and CDR2 YYREEE (reference sequence). The CDR3 loop spans 15 amino acids. The CDR3 DNA is TGTGCCAGCATCCGGTCGGGGGACAGGACCGGGGAGCTGTTTTTT. Translating gives CASIRSGDRTGELFF.

The chain couples TRBV9 to TRBJ1-2, with 7 bases fitting TRBD1. With V trimmed by 3 bases and J by 7 bases, 12 bases remained unmatched. Germline CDR1 SGDLS, CDR2 YYNGEE. This CDR3 has 15 residues. CDR3 coding DNA: TGTGCCAGCAGCGCAATGGGACAGACCGAAGTTGGCTACACCTTC. This codes for CASSAMGQTEVGYTF.

The V gene is TRBV3-1 (or the pseudogene TRBV3-2), the J gene TRBJ1-2, with D perhaps matching TRBD1 (5 bases). The length of the CDR3 is 14 residues. CDR1 and CDR2 from the germline V gene are LGHDT and YNNKEL (reference sequence). V lost 3 bases, J lost 8 bases, and 16 bases lay in between. CDR3 bases: TGTGCCAGCAGCCATGACCAGGGTTTGGAGGGCTACACCTTC. It translates to CASSHDQGLEGYTF.

The V gene is TRBV6-5, the J gene TRBJ1-1; D uncertain. Germline V gene data show CDR1 as MNHEY and CDR2 as SVGAGI. V shed 6 bases and J shed 7 bases, with 6 bases lying between them. This CDR3 has 10 residues. CDR3: CASSRYEAFF. The CDR3, as DNA: TGTGCCAGCAGCCGGTATGAAGCTTTCTTT.

The chain carries TRBV6-6 and TRBJ1-2; D is perhaps TRBD1 (6 bases). Trimming left V 4 bases short and J 6 bases short, with 12 bases between. The germline V gene encodes CDR1 MNHNY and CDR2 SVGAGI (reference sequence). This CDR3 is built from 13 residues. The CDR3: CASSSQGRNGYTF. The DNA for the CDR3 is TGTGCCAGCAGTTCACAGGGTCGAAATGGCTACACCTTC.

The chain is built from TRBV28 and TRBJ2-1; 8 bases match TRBD1. The CDR3 has 15 amino acids. The germline V gene encodes CDR1 MDHEN and CDR2 SYDVKM. V lost 5 bases, J lost 1 base, and 4 bases stayed unmatched. DNA for the CDR3: TGTGCCAGCAGTACTACAGGGGGGTCCTACAATGAGCAGTTCTTC. It specifies CASSTTGGSYNEQFF.

The V and J genes are TRBV30 and TRBJ1-2; the match to TRBD1 covers 8 bases. This CDR3 comprises 13 residues. CDR1 and CDR2 (germline): GTSNPN, SVGIG (reference sequence). V was clipped by 5 bases and J by 3 bases; unmatched bases: 5. In DNA form, the CDR3 reads TGTGCCTGGCAGCCAGGGGGCCACTATGGCTACACCTTC. Its translation: CAWQPGGHYGYTF.